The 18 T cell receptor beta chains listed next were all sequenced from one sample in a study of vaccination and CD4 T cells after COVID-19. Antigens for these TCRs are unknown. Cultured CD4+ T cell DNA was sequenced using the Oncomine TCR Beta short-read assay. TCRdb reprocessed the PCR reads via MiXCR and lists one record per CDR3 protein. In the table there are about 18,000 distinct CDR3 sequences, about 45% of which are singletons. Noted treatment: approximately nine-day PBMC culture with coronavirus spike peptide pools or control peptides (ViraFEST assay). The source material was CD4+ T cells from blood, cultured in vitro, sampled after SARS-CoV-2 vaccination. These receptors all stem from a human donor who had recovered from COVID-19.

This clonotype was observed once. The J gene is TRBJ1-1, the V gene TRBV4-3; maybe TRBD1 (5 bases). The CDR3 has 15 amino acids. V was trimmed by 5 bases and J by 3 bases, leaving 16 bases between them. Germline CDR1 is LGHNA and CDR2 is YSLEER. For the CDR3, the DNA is TGCGCCAGCAGCTTAACACCCCGCAGGGACACTGAAGCTTTCTTT. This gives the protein CASSLTPRRDTEAFF.

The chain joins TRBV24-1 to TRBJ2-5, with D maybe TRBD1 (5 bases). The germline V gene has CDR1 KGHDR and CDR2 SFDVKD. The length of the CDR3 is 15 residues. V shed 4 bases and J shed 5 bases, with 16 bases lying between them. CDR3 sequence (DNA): TGTGCCACCAGTGACCCGTCCAGGGAATTGGAGACCCAGTACTTC. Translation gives CATSDPSRELETQYF.

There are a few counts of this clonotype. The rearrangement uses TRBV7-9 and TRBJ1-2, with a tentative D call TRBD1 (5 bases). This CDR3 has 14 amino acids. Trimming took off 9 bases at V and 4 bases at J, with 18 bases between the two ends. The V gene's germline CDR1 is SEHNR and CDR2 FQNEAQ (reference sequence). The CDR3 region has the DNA TGTGCCAGGAGGGGAGGGAAGGGCAGCTATGGCTACACCTTC. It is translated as CARRGGKGSYGYTF.

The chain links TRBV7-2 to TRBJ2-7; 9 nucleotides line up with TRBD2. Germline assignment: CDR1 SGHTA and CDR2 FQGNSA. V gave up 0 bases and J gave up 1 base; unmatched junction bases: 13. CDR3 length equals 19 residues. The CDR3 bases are TGTGCCAGCAGCTTAGCTGTGGCCCTGGGCGGGGGGGAATCCTACGAGCAGTACTTC. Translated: CASSLAVALGGGESYEQYF.

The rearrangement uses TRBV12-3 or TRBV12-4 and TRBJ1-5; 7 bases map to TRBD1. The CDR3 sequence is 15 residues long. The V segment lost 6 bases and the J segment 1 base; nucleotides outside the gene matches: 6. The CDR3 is CASRTTGISNQPQHF. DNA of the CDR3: TGTGCCAGCAGAACGACAGGGATAAGCAATCAGCCCCAGCATTTT.

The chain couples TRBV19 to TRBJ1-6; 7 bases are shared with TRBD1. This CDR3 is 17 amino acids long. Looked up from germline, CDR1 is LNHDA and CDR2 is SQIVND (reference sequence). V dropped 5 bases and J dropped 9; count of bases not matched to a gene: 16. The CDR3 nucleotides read TGTGCCAGTAGTGCCTCCGGGTTGAGGGGGCTCGGTTCACCCCTCCACTTT. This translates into CASSASGLRGLGSPLHF.

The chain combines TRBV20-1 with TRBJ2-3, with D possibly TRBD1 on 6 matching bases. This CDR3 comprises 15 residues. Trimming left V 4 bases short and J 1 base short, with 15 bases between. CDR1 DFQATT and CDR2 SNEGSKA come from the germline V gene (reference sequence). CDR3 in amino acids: CSAIRQDKGTDTQYF. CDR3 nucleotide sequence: TGCAGTGCTATCAGACAGGACAAGGGCACAGATACGCAGTATTTT.

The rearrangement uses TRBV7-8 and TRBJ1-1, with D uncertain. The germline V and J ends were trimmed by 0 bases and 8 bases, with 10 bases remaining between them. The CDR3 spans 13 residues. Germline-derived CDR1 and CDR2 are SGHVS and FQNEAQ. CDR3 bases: TGTGCCAGCAGCTTAGCGTGGGGTAGGGAAGCTTTCTTT. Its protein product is CASSLAWGREAFF.

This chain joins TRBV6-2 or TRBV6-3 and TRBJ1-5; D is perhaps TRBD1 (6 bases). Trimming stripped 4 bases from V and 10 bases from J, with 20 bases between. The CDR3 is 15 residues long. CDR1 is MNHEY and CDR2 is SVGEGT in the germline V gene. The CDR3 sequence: CASSSRQAPVRPQHF. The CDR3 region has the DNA TGTGCCAGCAGTTCCAGACAGGCTCCCGTGCGACCCCAGCATTTT.

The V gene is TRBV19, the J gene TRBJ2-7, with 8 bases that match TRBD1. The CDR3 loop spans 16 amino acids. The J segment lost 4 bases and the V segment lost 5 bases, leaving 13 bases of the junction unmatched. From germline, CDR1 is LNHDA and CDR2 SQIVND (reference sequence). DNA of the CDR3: TGTGCCAGTAGTCTATTAACCGGGACAGGAATTTACGAGCAGTACTTC. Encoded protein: CASSLLTGTGIYEQYF.

The CDR3 region is CASSQQGQELFF. The CDR3 DNA follows: TGTGCCAGCAGCCAACAGGGTCAGGAGCTGTTTTTT. J is TRBJ2-2 and V is TRBV7-3; weak D call: TRBD1 (6 bases). V lost 5 bases and J lost 10, with 11 bases in between. The CDR3 spans 12 residues. Germline CDR1 SGHTA, CDR2 FQGTGA.

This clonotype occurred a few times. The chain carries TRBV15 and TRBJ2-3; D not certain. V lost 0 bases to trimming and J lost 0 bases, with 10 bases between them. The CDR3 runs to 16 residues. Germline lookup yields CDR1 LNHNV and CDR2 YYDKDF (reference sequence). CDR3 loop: CATSRDMLSSTDTQYF. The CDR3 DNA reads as TGTGCCACCAGCAGAGATATGCTTTCTAGCACAGATACGCAGTATTTT.

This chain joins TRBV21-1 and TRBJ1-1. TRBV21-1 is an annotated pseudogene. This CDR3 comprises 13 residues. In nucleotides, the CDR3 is TGTGCCAGCAGCACCAGCCTGAACACTGAAGCTTTCTTT. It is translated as CASSTSLNTEAFF.

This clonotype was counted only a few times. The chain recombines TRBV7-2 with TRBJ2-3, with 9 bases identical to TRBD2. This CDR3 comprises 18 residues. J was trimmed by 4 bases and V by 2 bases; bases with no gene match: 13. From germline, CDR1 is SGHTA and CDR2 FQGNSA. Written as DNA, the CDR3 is TGTGCCAGCAGCTTATGGGGGCGGGAGGGCCATAGTGCAGATACGCAGTATTTT. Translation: CASSLWGREGHSADTQYF.

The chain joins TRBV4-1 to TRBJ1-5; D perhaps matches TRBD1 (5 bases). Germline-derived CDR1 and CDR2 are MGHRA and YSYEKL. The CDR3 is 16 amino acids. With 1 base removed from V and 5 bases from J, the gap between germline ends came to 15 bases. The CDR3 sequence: CASSQGGTGSHQPQHF. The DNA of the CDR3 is TGCGCCAGCAGCCAAGGGGGCACGGGGTCCCATCAGCCCCAGCATTTT.

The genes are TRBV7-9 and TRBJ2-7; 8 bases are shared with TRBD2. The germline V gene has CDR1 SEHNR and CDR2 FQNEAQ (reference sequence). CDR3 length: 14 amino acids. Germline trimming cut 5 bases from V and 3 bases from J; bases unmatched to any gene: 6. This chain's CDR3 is CASSRAGVVYEQYF. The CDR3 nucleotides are TGTGCCAGCAGCCGAGCGGGAGTAGTCTACGAGCAGTACTTC.

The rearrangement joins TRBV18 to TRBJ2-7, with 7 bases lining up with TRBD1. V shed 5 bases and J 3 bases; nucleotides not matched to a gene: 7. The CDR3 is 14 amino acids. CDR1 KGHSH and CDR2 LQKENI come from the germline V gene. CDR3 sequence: CASSFLRDSYEQYF. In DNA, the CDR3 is TGTGCCAGCTCATTCCTCCGGGACAGCTACGAGCAGTACTTC.

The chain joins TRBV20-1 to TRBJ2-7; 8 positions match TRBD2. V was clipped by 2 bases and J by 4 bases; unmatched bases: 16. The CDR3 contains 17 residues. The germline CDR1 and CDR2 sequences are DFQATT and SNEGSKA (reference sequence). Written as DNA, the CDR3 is TGCAGTGCTAGAACCCGCGGCGCGGGAGGCATGGTATACGAGCAGTACTTC. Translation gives CSARTRGAGGMVYEQYF.